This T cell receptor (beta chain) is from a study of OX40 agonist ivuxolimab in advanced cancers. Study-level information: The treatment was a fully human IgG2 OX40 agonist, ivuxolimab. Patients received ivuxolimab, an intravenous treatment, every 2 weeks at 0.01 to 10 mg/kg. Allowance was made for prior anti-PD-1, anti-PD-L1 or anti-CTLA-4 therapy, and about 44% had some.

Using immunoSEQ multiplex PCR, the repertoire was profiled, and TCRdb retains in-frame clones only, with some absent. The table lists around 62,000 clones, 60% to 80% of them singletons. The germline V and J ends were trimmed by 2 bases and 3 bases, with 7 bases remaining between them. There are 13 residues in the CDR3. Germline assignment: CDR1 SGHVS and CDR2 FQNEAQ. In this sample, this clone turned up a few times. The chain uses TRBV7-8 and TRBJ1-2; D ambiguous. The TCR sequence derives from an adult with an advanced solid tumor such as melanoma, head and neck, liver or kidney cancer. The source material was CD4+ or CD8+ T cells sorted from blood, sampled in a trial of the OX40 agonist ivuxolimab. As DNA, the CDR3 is TGTGCCAGCAGCTTAACGGGCGACTATGGCTACACCTTC. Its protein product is CASSLTGDYGYTF.